This T cell receptor (beta chain) was sequenced for a study of radiotherapy plus CTLA-4 blockade in lung cancer. Generated by immunoSEQ multiplex PCR, the TCRdb table keeps only in-frame clones and is missing some. Counted here are roughly 45,000 clones, roughly 60% occurring once; the ten biggest clones make up less than 20%. Details on this clone: Antigen specificity is unknown.

The CDR3 is 16 residues long. Germline values: CDR1 SEHNR, CDR2 FQNEAQ (reference sequence). J was trimmed by 3 bases and V by 6 bases; bases with no gene match: 14. Whole-study findings and limits: Subsequent to radiotherapy plus ipilimumab, tumor-derived TCR clones underwent expansion in blood.

This receptor was obtained from a human donor with non-small cell lung cancer who had a partial response to radiotherapy plus ipilimumab. The chain recombines TRBV7-9 with TRBJ2-7; 7 bases line up with TRBD1. The sample was peripheral blood, taken from a patient treated with radiotherapy plus ipilimumab. The chain's CDR3 is CASSRRPRQGNYEQYF. The CDR3 DNA is TGTGCCAGCAGTCGGAGGCCGAGACAGGGAAACTACGAGCAGTACTTC.